Following are 13 T cell receptor beta chains from one sample sequenced in a study of OX40 agonist ivuxolimab in advanced cancers. Data came from immunoSEQ multiplex PCR; TCRdb stores just in-frame clones and leaves some out. The sample carries about 35,000 clones, 84% recorded once. Sequencing was performed on CD4+ or CD8+ T cells sorted from blood, taken in a trial of the OX40 agonist ivuxolimab. These receptors came from an adult with an advanced solid tumor such as melanoma, head and neck, liver or kidney cancer.

The chain couples TRBV14 to TRBJ2-7; D may be TRBD1 (6 bases). This CDR3 has 15 residues. V lost 1 base and J 0 bases, leaving 10 bases between the germline ends. Germline V lookup: CDR1 SGHDN, CDR2 FVKESK. The CDR3 region has the DNA TGTGCCAGCAGCCAAGTCCTACAGGGCTCCTACGAGCAGTACTTC. Encoded protein: CASSQVLQGSYEQYF.

In this sample, this clone turned up a few times. The V and J genes are TRBV20-1 and TRBJ1-1; unclear D gene. Germline V CDR1 and CDR2: DFQATT, SNEGSKA (reference sequence). V lost 1 base and J 7 bases, leaving 7 bases between the germline ends. This CDR3 is built from 11 residues. CDR3 nucleotides: TGCAGTGCTAGAGCCTTAATTGAAGCTTTCTTT. It codes for CSARALIEAFF.

This clone appeared a single time. V and J are TRBV7-8 and TRBJ1-5; D is ambiguous. There are 13 residues in the CDR3. The germline V gene has CDR1 SGHVS and CDR2 FQNEAQ. Trimming cost V 5 bases and J 3 bases, with 8 bases left between them. Here the CDR3 reads CASSPKPNQPQHF. The CDR3, as DNA: TGTGCCAGCAGCCCCAAACCCAATCAGCCCCAGCATTTT.

The chain joins TRBV19 to TRBJ1-5; the match to TRBD1 covers 7 bases. With V trimmed by 4 bases and J by 6 bases, 6 bases remained unmatched. Germline assignment: CDR1 LNHDA and CDR2 SQIVND (reference sequence). The CDR3 runs 14 residues. CDR3 DNA sequence: TGTGCCAGTAGTAAAGGGACAGCTCCTCAGCCCCAGCATTTT. It encodes CASSKGTAPQPQHF.

The chain links TRBV18 to TRBJ2-5; D remains unclear. V lost 1 base and J lost 2, with 2 bases in between. Per the germline V gene, CDR1 is KGHSH and CDR2 is LQKENI. The length of the CDR3 is 12 residues. CDR3 coding DNA: TGTGCCAGCTCACCACAACAAGAGACCCAGTACTTC. It encodes CASSPQQETQYF.

The CDR3 region has the DNA TGTGCCAGCAGCACCCTAGACAATGAGCAGTTCTTC. This sequence encodes CASSTLDNEQFF. This chain links TRBV11-1 with TRBJ2-1; no clear D. Germline V lookup: CDR1 SGHAT, CDR2 FQDESV (reference sequence). CDR3 size: 12 residues. The V gene lost 5 bases and the J gene lost 5 bases, with 7 bases spanning the gap.

The gene calls are TRBV7-2 and TRBJ2-7; D is uncertain. Trimming cost V 1 base and J 13 bases, with 17 bases left between them. Per the germline V gene, CDR1 is SGHTA and CDR2 is FQGNSA. The CDR3 extends over 13 amino acids. CDR3 sequence (DNA): TGTGCCAGCAGCTTAGAAGTGGACGGATTTCCCTACTTC. Its protein is CASSLEVDGFPYF.

The chain carries TRBV18 and TRBJ2-5, with D perhaps TRBD1 or TRBD2 (5 bases each). This CDR3 comprises 16 residues. The V and J ends lost 3 bases and 0 bases respectively, with 14 bases between them. The V gene's germline CDR1 is KGHSH and CDR2 LQKENI. CDR3 region: CASSPLGRGDQETQYF. The CDR3 DNA is TGTGCCAGCTCACCTTTAGGGCGAGGGGACCAAGAGACCCAGTACTTC.

The chain is built from TRBV5-1 and TRBJ2-5; D gene uncertain. Trimming left V 0 bases short and J 0 bases short, with 6 bases between. The CDR3 is made up of 14 amino acids. Germline CDR1 SGHRS, CDR2 YFSETQ. The CDR3 reads CASSLVLNQETQYF. The DNA of the CDR3 is TGCGCCAGCAGCTTGGTACTGAACCAAGAGACCCAGTACTTC.

This chain uses TRBV21-1 with TRBJ1-1. TRBV21-1 is flagged as a pseudogene. The length of the CDR3 is 16 residues. CDR3 in DNA: TGTGCCAGCAGCAGTGCCATAGCTACAATTCGCACTGAAGCTTTCTTT. Translation gives CASSSAIATIRTEAFF.

The rearrangement uses TRBV5-1 and TRBJ1-6; D remains unclear. Germline assignment: CDR1 SGHRS and CDR2 YFSETQ. This CDR3 is 16 amino acids long. V was trimmed by 1 base and J by 0 bases, leaving 8 bases between them. As DNA, the CDR3 is TGCGCCAGCAGCTTGTCGGGGAGCTCCTATAATTCACCCCTCCACTTT. Translated, it gives CASSLSGSSYNSPLHF. Combining the CDR3 with reference TRBV5-1 and TRBJ1-6 gives the whole variable domain KAGVTQTPRYLIKTRGQQVTLSCSPISGHRSVSWYQQTPGQGLQFLFEYFSETQRNKGNFPGRFSGRQFSNSRSEMNVSTLELGDSALYLCASSLSGSSYNSPLHFGNGTRLTVT.

The chain links TRBV29-1 to TRBJ2-5; no reliable D call. Per the germline V gene, CDR1 is SQVTM and CDR2 is ANQGSEA. Trimming removed 4 bases at V and 2 bases at J, with 14 bases between. There are 14 residues in the CDR3. CDR3 in amino acids: CSVGARTRQETQYF. The CDR3 DNA reads as TGCAGCGTTGGGGCACGAACAAGGCAAGAGACCCAGTACTTC. Complete variable domain (other parts from reference TRBV29-1 and TRBJ2-5): SAVISQKPSRDICQRGTSLTIQCQVDSQVTMMFWYRQQPGQSLTLIATANQGSEATYESGFVIDKFPISRPNLTFSTLTVSNMSPEDSSIYLCSVGARTRQETQYFGPGTRLLVL.

The rearrangement links TRBV5-4 to TRBJ2-7; 9 bases match TRBD2. V gave up 0 bases and J gave up 2 bases; unmatched junction bases: 6. CDR3 length: 16 residues. Germline CDR1 SGHNT, CDR2 YYREEE (reference sequence). The CDR3 bases are TGTGCCAGCAGCTTGGAGGCGGGAGGGGGCCCCTACGAGCAGTACTTC. It encodes CASSLEAGGGPYEQYF. The complete variable domain, with remaining parts taken from reference TRBV5-4 and TRBJ2-7, reads ETGVTQSPTHLIKTRGQQVTLRCSSQSGHNTVSWYQQALGQGPQFIFQYYREEENGRGNFPPRFSGLQFPNYSSELNVNALELDDSALYLCASSLEAGGGPYEQYFGPGTRLTVT.